Shown below are 9 T cell receptor beta chains from a single sample sequenced in a study of cytomegalovirus exposure and HLA in healthy donors. The PCR ran on 60 Vbeta and 13 Jbeta primers. Some clones are missing from TCRdb's copy, which holds only in-frame ones; the method was immunoSEQ multiplex PCR. The table has around 210,000 clones, approximately 85% seen once. The sequenced material came from PBMCs. The receptor set was obtained from a girl aged 2-10 years in good health and CMV-seronegative.

This sequence joins TRBV25-1 and TRBJ1-1; D is undetermined. The germline V gene has CDR1 MGHDK and CDR2 SYGVNS. This CDR3 comprises 13 residues. V gave up 2 bases and J gave up 1 base, with 5 bases separating them. CDR3 loop: CASSEGWNTEAFF. CDR3 DNA sequence: TGTGCCAGCAGTGAAGGCTGGAACACTGAAGCTTTCTTT.

The chain links TRBV18 to TRBJ1-2; D is unclear. V was trimmed by 4 bases and J by 7 bases, leaving 13 bases between them. From germline, CDR1 is KGHSH and CDR2 LQKENI. The length of the CDR3 is 13 residues. CDR3 DNA sequence: TGTGCCAGCTCACTCCCGGGGTTCCGTGGCTACACCTTC. Translated: CASSLPGFRGYTF.

This clone has only one observation. V is TRBV29-1 and J is TRBJ2-1, with 7 bases aligning to TRBD1. CDR1 is SQVTM and CDR2 is ANQGSEA in the germline V gene. The J segment lost 6 bases and the V segment lost 7 bases, leaving 9 bases of the junction unmatched. This CDR3 is built from 13 residues. This chain's CDR3 is CSASGQVLNEQFF. CDR3 nucleotides: TGCAGCGCCTCCGGACAGGTTCTCAATGAGCAGTTCTTC.

The chain links TRBV10-1 to TRBJ2-5; possible D gene TRBD2, 5 bases. The germline gives CDR1 WNHNN, CDR2 SYGVQD (reference sequence). The CDR3 length is 16 residues. V shed 3 bases and J shed 5 bases, with 19 bases lying between them. The CDR3 DNA is TGCGCCAGCAGTGATCTTTCATTCGGGGAGTACGAGACCCAGTACTTC. It yields the protein CASSDLSFGEYETQYF.

The chain employs TRBV27 and TRBJ2-7; tentatively, D is TRBD1 (6 bases). CDR1 is MNHEY and CDR2 is SMNVEV in the germline V gene (reference sequence). Trimming removed 6 bases at V and 2 bases at J, with 17 bases between. There are 15 residues in the CDR3. The CDR3 loop reads CASRITGTSTYEQYF. The CDR3 coding sequence is TGTGCCAGCAGAATAACCGGGACATCAACCTACGAGCAGTACTTC.

The V gene is TRBV11-2, the J gene TRBJ2-1; D possibly corresponds to TRBD2 (6 bases). The ends were cut back, 5 bases at V and 2 bases at J, with 19 bases in the middle. The germline V gene has CDR1 SGHAT and CDR2 FQNNGV. The CDR3 sequence is 17 residues long. In nucleotides, the CDR3 is TGTGCCAGCAGCGAGTCTTATCCCGGGGGACCCTACAATGAGCAGTTCTTC. Translating gives CASSESYPGGPYNEQFF.

V is TRBV5-1 and J is TRBJ2-7, with 9 bases lining up with TRBD2. V trimming: 5 bases; J trimming: 1 base; junction bases outside the gene matches: 7. In germline, CDR1 is SGHRS, CDR2 YFSETQ. This CDR3 has 15 amino acids. The CDR3: CASRTGTSSSYEQYF. The CDR3 DNA follows: TGCGCCAGCAGGACCGGGACTAGCAGTTCCTACGAGCAGTACTTC.

The chain combines TRBV15 with TRBJ2-1, with 9 nucleotides matching TRBD1. J gave up 3 bases and V 5 bases, and 8 bases lay outside the gene matches. Germline lookup yields CDR1 LNHNV and CDR2 YYDKDF (reference sequence). The CDR3 contains 16 residues. CDR3 residues: CATSFRWDRDYNEQFF. Written as DNA, the CDR3 is TGTGCCACCAGCTTCCGCTGGGACAGGGACTACAATGAGCAGTTCTTC.

The rearrangement uses TRBV6-1 and TRBJ1-1; D not resolved. The CDR3 is made up of 14 amino acids. V shed 5 bases and J shed 0 bases, with 10 bases lying between them. Germline values: CDR1 MNHNS, CDR2 SASEGT. As DNA, the CDR3 is TGTGCCAGCAGTTGGAGGGATCTGAACACTGAAGCTTTCTTT. Encoded protein: CASSWRDLNTEAFF.